Following are 17 T cell receptor beta chains from one sample sequenced in a study of blood T cell repertoires in COVID-19. Clones were read by immunoSEQ multiplex PCR, and TCRdb kept only the in-frame ones, dropping some. Seen here are about 100,000 clones, around 85% observed once, and the top ten hold less than 2%. Sequenced material: peripheral blood. These receptors all come from a woman in her 70s with active or convalescent COVID-19.

This clone has only one observation. This chain uses TRBV6-1 with TRBJ1-4; 9 bases line up with TRBD1. Germline CDR1 MNHNS, CDR2 SASEGT. V gave up 3 bases and J gave up 8 bases; unmatched junction bases: 4. The CDR3 runs 14 residues. CDR3 in amino acids: CASSDTGGGEKLFF. For the CDR3, the DNA is TGTGCCAGCAGTGATACAGGGGGCGGAGAAAAACTGTTTTTT.

This rearrangement joins TRBV24-1 to TRBJ2-2, with 7 bases that match TRBD1. The CDR3 has 14 residues. V lost 3 bases and J lost 9; bases outside the gene matches: 6. Germline V gene data show CDR1 as KGHDR and CDR2 as SFDVKD. CDR3 region: CATSDRQGTRELFF. The CDR3 region has the DNA TGTGCCACCAGTGATCGACAGGGCACGAGGGAGCTGTTTTTT.

The V and J genes are TRBV5-1 and TRBJ2-7, with 11 bases that match TRBD2. The V gene end was trimmed by 4 bases and the J gene end by 2 bases; junction bases not matched to a gene: 5. This CDR3 has 15 residues. Per germline, CDR1 SGHRS and CDR2 YFSETQ. CDR3 nucleotides: TGCGCCAGCAGCACCGGGACTAGCGGACCCTACGAGCAGTACTTC. It codes for CASSTGTSGPYEQYF.

The chain has TRBV18 and TRBJ1-1; D is undetermined. The germline CDR1 and CDR2 sequences are KGHSH and LQKENI. The CDR3 has 13 amino acids. Trimming took off 0 bases at V and 10 bases at J, with 12 bases between the two ends. The DNA of the CDR3 is TGTGCCAGCTCACCACCGGAGGGAGCGGGAGCTTTCTTT. This translates into CASSPPEGAGAFF.

This clone was counted only a few times. This chain links TRBV5-6 with TRBJ2-5; 10 bases align to TRBD1. With V trimmed by 6 bases and J by 1 base, 9 bases remained unmatched. The CDR3 runs 16 residues. Per germline, CDR1 SGHDT and CDR2 YYEEEE. The DNA of the CDR3 is TGTGCCAGCACTTCAGTGGGACAGGGGTTCCAAGAGACCCAGTACTTC. This encodes CASTSVGQGFQETQYF.

The J gene is TRBJ2-1, the V gene TRBV20-1; D call uncertain. Germline values: CDR1 DFQATT, CDR2 SNEGSKA (reference sequence). Trimming took off 3 bases at V and 0 bases at J, with 12 bases between the two ends. The length of the CDR3 is 15 residues. The CDR3 here is CSASSGRSSYNEQFF. The CDR3, as DNA: TGCAGTGCTAGTAGTGGGCGAAGCTCCTACAATGAGCAGTTCTTC.

This chain links TRBV9 with TRBJ2-1; D may be TRBD2 (6 bases). Looked up from germline, CDR1 is SGDLS and CDR2 is YYNGEE. V lost 3 bases to trimming and J lost 0 bases, with 22 bases between them. The CDR3 runs 19 residues. Here the CDR3 reads CASSASGTPSPGSYNEQFF. Here the CDR3 DNA reads TGTGCCAGCAGCGCCTCCGGGACTCCAAGCCCGGGCTCCTACAATGAGCAGTTCTTC.

The chain has TRBV19 and TRBJ2-7; possibly TRBD2 for D (5 bases). CDR1 is LNHDA and CDR2 is SQIVND in the germline V gene (reference sequence). The CDR3 is 14 amino acids. Trimming took 5 bases from V and 2 from J, leaving 13 bases between them. DNA of the CDR3: TGTGCCAGTAGTTTGACCGGGGAGACCTACGAGCAGTACTTC. Its protein product is CASSLTGETYEQYF.

The rearrangement links TRBV14 to TRBJ1-2; TRBD1 matches at 7 bases. Germline CDR1 and CDR2: SGHDN and FVKESK. This CDR3 spans 15 amino acids. V lost 2 bases, J lost 4 bases, and 7 bases stayed unmatched. CDR3 residues: CASSQPGQRFYGYTF. The CDR3 DNA is TGTGCCAGCAGCCAACCGGGACAGCGTTTCTATGGCTACACCTTC. Full variable domain (remainder filled in from reference TRBV14 and TRBJ1-2): EAGVTQFPSHSVIEKGQTVTLRCDPISGHDNLYWYRRVMGKEIKFLLHFVKESKQDESGMPNNRFLAERTGGTYSTLKVQPAELEDSGVYFCASSQPGQRFYGYTFGSGTRLTVV.

The chain is built from TRBV3-1 (or the pseudogene TRBV3-2) and TRBJ2-1, with 13 bases that match TRBD2. Germline values: CDR1 LGHDT, CDR2 YNNKEL (reference sequence). The CDR3 length is 16 residues. J was trimmed by 10 bases and V by 4 bases; bases with no gene match: 10. CDR3 amino acids: CASSPPGTSGTLEQFF. CDR3 in DNA: TGTGCCAGCAGCCCTCCCGGGACTAGCGGGACCTTGGAGCAGTTCTTC.

V gene TRBV2 combines with J gene TRBJ2-7; 8 nucleotides match TRBD1. V shed 5 bases and J 6 bases; nucleotides not matched to a gene: 9. CDR1 is SNHLY, CDR2 FYNNEI, per germline. CDR3 size: 14 residues. The CDR3 coding sequence is TGTGCCAGCAGTCTACAGGGACAGGCTTCCGAGCAGTACTTC. As protein: CASSLQGQASEQYF.

The V gene is TRBV7-6, the J gene TRBJ2-7; D is perhaps TRBD2 (6 bases). The germline V and J ends were trimmed by 5 bases and 9 bases, with 17 bases remaining between them. This CDR3 region has 13 residues. Per the germline V gene, CDR1 is SGHVS and CDR2 is FNYEAQ. In DNA form, the CDR3 reads TGTGCCAGCAGCGGAGGGACCTCCTCTTTGCAGTACTTC. It encodes CASSGGTSSLQYF.

This clone is deemed medium-sized. The chain links TRBV4-2 to TRBJ1-1; D is perhaps TRBD1 (6 bases). V was cut by 6 bases and J by 3 bases, with 17 bases left in between. The CDR3 sequence is 15 residues long. The germline CDR1 and CDR2 sequences are LGHNA and YNFKEQ. The CDR3 DNA reads TGTGCCAGCAGTACAGGGAGGGGGGAGTACACTGAAGCTTTCTTT. It translates to CASSTGRGEYTEAFF.

The CDR3 region is CATSRVGQGISNQPQHF. The CDR3 nucleotides are TGTGCCACCAGCAGAGTAGGGCAGGGAATTTCCAATCAGCCCCAGCATTTT. The V call is TRBV15, the J call TRBJ1-5, with D possibly TRBD1 on 5 matching bases. The germline gives CDR1 LNHNV, CDR2 YYDKDF (reference sequence). With 1 base removed from V and 3 bases from J, the gap between germline ends came to 16 bases. The CDR3 has 17 amino acids.

The chain employs TRBV4-2 and TRBJ2-3, with D perhaps matching TRBD1 (6 bases). CDR3 length equals 17 residues. Deletions cut 0 bases from V and 2 bases from J, with 15 bases between. Per the germline V gene, CDR1 is LGHNA and CDR2 is YNFKEQ. Here the CDR3 reads CASSQEPTGHSTDTQYF. CDR3 DNA: TGTGCCAGCAGCCAAGAACCCACAGGGCACTCCACAGATACGCAGTATTTT.

The chain is built from TRBV7-2 and TRBJ1-2; D gene uncertain. Looked up from germline, CDR1 is SGHTA and CDR2 is FQGNSA. This CDR3 is built from 13 residues. Trimming cost V 5 bases and J 5 bases, with 12 bases left between them. The DNA of the CDR3 is TGTGCCAGCAGCCGAGGAAGGAGTTATGGCTACACCTTC. Encoded protein: CASSRGRSYGYTF.

This chain joins TRBV5-1 and TRBJ2-2; 9 bases agree with TRBD2. Trimming at V came to 3 bases and at J to 7 bases, leaving 13 bases not matched to a gene. Germline lookup yields CDR1 SGHRS and CDR2 YFSETQ. The CDR3 has 17 amino acids. Here the CDR3 DNA reads TGCGCCAGCAGCTCGGACACCAGGACTAGCGTGAACGGGGAGCTGTTTTTT. As protein: CASSSDTRTSVNGELFF.